The 20 T cell receptor beta chains below all came from one sample that was sequenced in a study of CD8 T cells in ankylosing spondylitis (dated by TCRdb to 2015 to 2018). The library was made by 5' RACE. Sequencer: Illumina HiSeq 2500. TCRdb cleaned the public reads at Q25 with fastp, built clones with MiXCR and kept in-frame beta chains. Duplicate CDR3 protein sequences are folded into a single record with the most common DNA and genes. This sample is represented by 40,000 or so distinct CDR3 sequences; less than 3.5% of them were singletons. 4.6% of the sample belongs to the ten largest clones. Sequencing was done on a sample of blood, either unsorted or a sorted T cell fraction (not recorded which). Receptor source: a male donor with ankylosing spondylitis or in good health (not recorded which).

This clonotype was recorded many times. This chain joins TRBV9 and TRBJ2-7; 8 bases fit TRBD2. CDR1 and CDR2 from the germline V gene are SGDLS and YYNGEE. The CDR3 runs to 14 residues. The V gene end was trimmed by 4 bases and the J gene end by 0 bases; junction bases not matched to a gene: 3. The CDR3 DNA is TGTGCCAGCAGCATCGGGACTAGCTCCTACGAGCAGTACTTC. The encoded protein is CASSIGTSSYEQYF. The whole variable domain, remainder taken from reference TRBV9 and TRBJ2-7, is DSGVTQTPKHLITATGQRVTLRCSPRSGDLSVYWYQQSLDQGLQFLIQYYNGEERAKGNILERFSAQQFPDLHSELNLSSLELGDSALYFCASSIGTSSYEQYFGPGTRLTVT.

This clonotype was counted at least ten times. Since a much larger clone is just one base distant, this may be a read error. The chain joins TRBV9 to TRBJ2-3, with D uncertain. CDR1 is SGDLS and CDR2 is YYNGEE in the germline V gene. The CDR3 is 11 amino acids. Trimming removed 0 bases from V and 5 bases from J, with 1 base in between. The CDR3 nucleotides are TGTGCCAGCAGCGTAGAAGATACGCAGTATTTT. This translates into CASSVEDTQYF.

This clonotype was counted many times. This chain connects TRBV9 to TRBJ1-1, with D possibly matching TRBD1 (6 bases). CDR3 length: 14 residues. From germline, CDR1 is SGDLS and CDR2 YYNGEE. V lost 2 bases to trimming and J lost 1 base, with 9 bases between them. CDR3 sequence reads: CASSVRTANTEAFF. The CDR3 DNA reads as TGTGCCAGCAGCGTTCGGACAGCGAACACTGAAGCTTTCTTT.

Remarks on this clonotype: A much larger clone lies one base from this, so it may be a read error. The rearrangement links TRBV9 to TRBJ2-2; D is uncertain. This CDR3 region has 16 residues. The V gene lost 0 bases and the J gene lost 3 bases, with 12 bases spanning the gap. Looked up from germline, CDR1 is SGDLS and CDR2 is YYNGEE. DNA for the CDR3: TGTGCCAGCAGCGTAGGGGCTAGTCGAGACACCGGGGAGCTGTTTTTT. It yields the protein CASSVGASRDTGELFF.

This clonotype has at least ten counts. The V call is TRBV9, the J call TRBJ2-7; 7 bases are shared with TRBD1. Germline CDR1 reads SGDLS; CDR2 reads YYNGEE. Unmatched junction bases numbered 8, after V lost 4 bases and J lost 1 base. The CDR3 contains 15 residues. The CDR3 bases are TGTGCCAGCAGCCCGCACCGGGACAGTTCCTACGAGCAGTACTTC. It specifies CASSPHRDSSYEQYF.

About this clonotype itself: A much larger clone is a single base away; this may be a read error. This chain links TRBV9 with TRBJ2-2, with 10 bases fitting TRBD2. There are 17 residues in the CDR3. The germline V gene encodes CDR1 SGDLS and CDR2 YYNGEE. For the CDR3, the DNA is TGTGCCAGCAGCGTAGGCCCCGGGACTAGCGCCACCGCGGAGCTGTTTTTT. This translates into CASSVGPGTSATAELFF.

This clonotype appeared many times. This chain joins TRBV9 and TRBJ1-1; D possibly corresponds to TRBD1 (5 bases). With 4 bases removed from V and 1 base from J, the gap between germline ends came to 11 bases. Germline lookup yields CDR1 SGDLS and CDR2 YYNGEE. The CDR3 spans 14 residues. The CDR3 nucleotides read TGTGCCAGCAGCCGTACAGGACAGAACACTGAAGCTTTCTTT. It encodes CASSRTGQNTEAFF.

In this sample, this clonotype turned up many times. This chain's CDR3 is CASSAPPGLVYNEQFF. The CDR3 DNA is TGTGCCAGCAGCGCACCACCGGGACTAGTTTACAATGAGCAGTTCTTC. The V call is TRBV9, the J call TRBJ2-1, with 8 bases fitting TRBD2. Germline lookup yields CDR1 SGDLS and CDR2 YYNGEE. The V segment lost 3 bases and the J segment 4 bases; nucleotides outside the gene matches: 9. This CDR3 has 16 residues.

At least ten counts were recorded for this clonotype. The rearrangement uses TRBV9 and TRBJ2-2, with D possibly being TRBD1 (8 bases). Germline V gene data show CDR1 as SGDLS and CDR2 as YYNGEE. CDR3 length equals 15 residues. Between the trimmed V and J ends, which lost 4 bases and 2 bases, there was a span of 12 bases. CDR3 residues: CASSTGGDNTGELFF. CDR3 coding DNA: TGTGCCAGCAGCACAGGGGGGGATAACACCGGGGAGCTGTTTTTT.

Many counts were recorded for this clonotype. The rearrangement links TRBV9 to TRBJ1-2, with no clear D. Germline loops: CDR1 SGDLS, CDR2 YYNGEE. V was clipped by 0 bases and J by 4 bases, with 10 bases between them. CDR3 length: 14 amino acids. CDR3 amino acids: CASSVATGVYGYTF. CDR3 nucleotides: TGTGCCAGCAGCGTAGCTACCGGGGTCTATGGCTACACCTTC.

This clonotype appeared many times. CDR3 amino acids: CASSPSGRSDTQYF. DNA of the CDR3: TGTGCCAGCAGTCCCAGCGGGAGGTCAGATACGCAGTATTTT. The chain is built from TRBV9 and TRBJ2-3; 9 bases map to TRBD2. The V segment lost 5 bases and the J segment 4 bases; nucleotides outside the gene matches: 5. Germline values: CDR1 SGDLS, CDR2 YYNGEE. The CDR3 consists of 14 residues.

This clonotype was detected ten times or more. This sequence joins TRBV1 and TRBJ2-1; the table assigns TRBD2, which was not confirmed against the DNA. TRBV1 is a known pseudogene. This CDR3 has 16 residues. CDR3 loop: CTSSQDRGRPHNEQFF. CDR3 nucleotides: TGCACCAGCAGCCAAGATCGAGGGAGGCCTCACAATGAGCAGTTCTTC.

This clonotype was seen many times. This CDR3 reads CASSPGVGASNQPQHF. The CDR3 region has the DNA TGTGCCAGCAGCCCCGGGGTAGGGGCGAGCAATCAGCCCCAGCATTTT. The chain combines TRBV9 with TRBJ1-5; TRBD1 might be the D (5 bases). The germline V gene has CDR1 SGDLS and CDR2 YYNGEE. V lost 4 bases to trimming and J lost 1 base, with 15 bases between them. The CDR3 extends over 16 amino acids.

This clonotype was seen many times. The V call is TRBV9, the J call TRBJ2-3; D might be TRBD1 or TRBD2, each matching 5 bases. Germline V lookup: CDR1 SGDLS, CDR2 YYNGEE. V lost 5 bases, J lost 0 bases, and 19 bases lay in between. This CDR3 is built from 17 residues. CDR3 nucleotides: TGTGCCAGCAGTCGAACCGCCAGGGAGATTAGCACAGATACGCAGTATTTT. Its protein product is CASSRTAREISTDTQYF. Full variable domain (outside the CDR3, taken from reference TRBV9 and TRBJ2-3): DSGVTQTPKHLITATGQRVTLRCSPRSGDLSVYWYQQSLDQGLQFLIQYYNGEERAKGNILERFSAQQFPDLHSELNLSSLELGDSALYFCASSRTAREISTDTQYFGPGTRLTVL.

This clonotype was observed at least ten times. The chain recombines TRBV9 with TRBJ2-1; a possible D gene is TRBD2 (5 bases). Germline values: CDR1 SGDLS, CDR2 YYNGEE. The CDR3 consists of 14 residues. V lost 0 bases to trimming and J lost 9 bases, with 13 bases between them. CDR3 loop: CASSVDPGDGEQFF. The CDR3, as DNA: TGTGCCAGCAGCGTAGACCCCGGGGATGGTGAGCAGTTCTTC.

This clonotype was found many times. The chain combines TRBV9 with TRBJ2-5, with TRBD1 matching 7 bases. Germline V gene sequence: CDR1 SGDLS, CDR2 YYNGEE. The ends lost 3 bases at V and 2 bases at J; junction bases unmatched: 10. This CDR3 contains 16 residues. The CDR3 protein is CASSASPQGQQETQYF. DNA for the CDR3: TGTGCCAGCAGCGCGAGCCCACAGGGGCAACAAGAGACCCAGTACTTC.

In its sample, this clonotype was seen many times. The rearrangement joins TRBV9 to TRBJ2-5; TRBD1 agrees at 7 bases. With 4 bases clipped from V and 5 bases from J, the junction kept 11 bases outside the gene matches. The length of the CDR3 is 15 residues. CDR1 is SGDLS and CDR2 is YYNGEE in the germline V gene. As DNA, the CDR3 is TGTGCCAGCAGCATTAGTCCCCAGGGGGTCGAGACCCAGTACTTC. Its translation is CASSISPQGVETQYF.

This clonotype was detected ten times or more. The chain is built from TRBV9 and TRBJ1-5; no reliable D call. Per the germline V gene, CDR1 is SGDLS and CDR2 is YYNGEE. Trimming took off 3 bases at V and 0 bases at J, with 10 bases between the two ends. The CDR3 is made up of 15 amino acids. CDR3 loop: CASSAGISSNQPQHF. CDR3 nucleotide sequence: TGTGCCAGCAGCGCGGGTATCTCTAGCAATCAGCCCCAGCATTTT.

This clonotype was recorded many times. In DNA, the CDR3 is TGTGCCAGCAGCCCGAACTTAGCGGGAGGGCCGAGTGAGCAGTTCTTC. Its protein is CASSPNLAGGPSEQFF. The gene calls are TRBV9 and TRBJ2-1; 11 nucleotides agree with TRBD2. J gave up 9 bases and V 4 bases, and 12 bases lay outside the gene matches. CDR1 and CDR2 (germline): SGDLS, YYNGEE. The CDR3 spans 16 residues. The variable domain in full, completed from reference TRBV9 and TRBJ2-1, reads DSGVTQTPKHLITATGQRVTLRCSPRSGDLSVYWYQQSLDQGLQFLIQYYNGEERAKGNILERFSAQQFPDLHSELNLSSLELGDSALYFCASSPNLAGGPSEQFFGPGTRLTVL.

This clonotype is labeled medium-sized (0.01 to 0.1%). The rearrangement joins TRBV9 to TRBJ2-5; 9 nucleotides agree with TRBD2. Germline assignment: CDR1 SGDLS and CDR2 YYNGEE. There are 14 residues in the CDR3. V dropped 0 bases and J dropped 4; count of bases not matched to a gene: 1. CDR3 DNA: TGTGCCAGCAGCGTAGGTAGCGGGAGAGAGACCCAGTACTTC. It specifies CASSVGSGRETQYF.